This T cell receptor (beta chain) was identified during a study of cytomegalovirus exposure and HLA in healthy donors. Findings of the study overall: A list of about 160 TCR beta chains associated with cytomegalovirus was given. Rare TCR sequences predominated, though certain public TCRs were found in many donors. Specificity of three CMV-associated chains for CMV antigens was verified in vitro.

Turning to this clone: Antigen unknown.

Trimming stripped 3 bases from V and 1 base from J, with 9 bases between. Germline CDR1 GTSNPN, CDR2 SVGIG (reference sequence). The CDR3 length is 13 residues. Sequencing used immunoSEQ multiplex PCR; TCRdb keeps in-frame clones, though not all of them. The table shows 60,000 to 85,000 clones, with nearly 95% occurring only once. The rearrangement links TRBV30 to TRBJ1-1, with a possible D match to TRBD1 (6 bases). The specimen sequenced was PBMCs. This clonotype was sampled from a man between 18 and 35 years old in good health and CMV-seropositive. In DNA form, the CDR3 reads TGTGCCTGGAGGTGGGGGCAGAACACTGAAGCTTTCTTT. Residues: CAWRWGQNTEAFF. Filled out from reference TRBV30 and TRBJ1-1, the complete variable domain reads SQTIHQWPATLVQPVGSPLSLECTVEGTSNPNLYWYRQAAGRGLQLLFYSVGIGQISSEVPQNLSASRPQDRQFILSSKKLLLSDSGFYLCAWRWGQNTEAFFGQGTRLTVV.